This T cell receptor (beta chain) derives from a study of blood T cell repertoires in COVID-19. Study background: Samples taken during acute and convalescent COVID-19 were collected in the United States, Italy and Spain. PBMCs, B-cell-depleted T cells, or T cells were the source of the cDNA or gDNA that made up the material.

CDR3 length: 11 residues. Looked up from germline, CDR1 is SNHLY and CDR2 is FYNNEI. The V gene end was trimmed by 8 bases and the J gene end by 8 bases; junction bases not matched to a gene: 4. Per the study methods: Using reference gene primer amplification, nucleated cell counts were estimated. Clones were sequenced by immunoSEQ multiplex PCR, and TCRdb holds only the in-frame ones, with some missing. D and trimming were read from the DNA, whereas the V and J calls and clone size are those reported in that table. Of roughly 230,000 clones in the sample, approximately 84% are singletons; the top ten hold around 4%.

V and J are TRBV2 and TRBJ2-3, with 7 bases identical to TRBD2. This receptor was identified in a man over 45 with active or convalescent COVID-19. The source material was peripheral blood. Here the CDR3 reads CASRLASTQYF. CDR3 nucleotide sequence: TGTGCCAGCCGACTAGCCAGTACGCAGTATTTT.